The present entry profiles one T cell receptor beta chain with its context. The antigen is not known. The source of the sample is a study of CD8 T cells in ankylosing spondylitis. Study findings and constraints: Blood from ankylosing spondylitis patients appeared to carry a characteristic roughly 8-variant TCR beta motif. Earlier literature documents some of the motif variants in reactive arthritis synovial fluid and blood.

This CDR3 has 16 residues. CDR1 and CDR2 from the germline V gene are DFQATT and SNEGSKA (reference sequence). Trimming removed 5 bases from V and 0 bases from J; junction bases left unmatched: 9. In making TCR beta libraries, quantitative 5'-RACE with molecular barcodes was used. MiXCR was run by TCRdb on the 5' RACE reads, yielding one entry per CDR3 protein. The table records about 700,000 distinct CDR3 sequences, roughly 19% of them present only once. The sample was blood, either unsorted or a sorted T cell fraction (not recorded which). This TCR was recovered from a male donor with ankylosing spondylitis. The chain has TRBV20-1 and TRBJ2-3, with 9 positions matching TRBD2. For the CDR3, the DNA is TGCAGTGCTCCTCCTCGACTAGCGGTTAGCACAGATACGCAGTATTTT. It yields the protein CSAPPRLAVSTDTQYF.